This TCR beta chain was observed in a study of neurological immune-mediated disorders (dated by TCRdb to the late 2010s). About the full investigation: Among the roughly 35 multiple sclerosis patients, about 30 had relapsing-remitting MS and 3 had secondary progressive MS. The cohort was made up of approximately 71 subjects, consisting of 15 or so HAM/TSP patients, roughly 35 multiple sclerosis patients and around 20 healthy controls. Using UMI-based sequencing, the study compared peripheral blood TCR-beta repertoires from patients with HTLV-I-associated myelopathy (HAM/TSP), patients with multiple sclerosis, and healthy controls. Alongside PBMC samples, the set of fewer than 110 TCR-beta libraries contained longitudinal samples, technical triplicates, and paired CD4+ and CD8+ T-cell subsets that had been sorted. Beyond this particular receptor, the publication reports: No clinical or MRI features were associated with the MS cluster, and the authors said that larger cohorts are needed. In phylogenetic analysis, the repertoires of 18 of 34 MS patients grouped into a cluster of related CDR3 sequences, which suggests a possible signature at the repertoire level. TCR clonal expansion was highest in HAM/TSP patients and lowest in MS patients, with MS patients falling below even healthy controls. No identical CDR3 amino acid sequences were found to be shared among expanded clones across subjects, suggesting that TCR-beta repertoires were private in all groups.

Libraries from unsorted PBMCs were made from 2 million PBMCs kept in RNAlater at -80 degrees C until RNA extraction. Multiple sclerosis patients were enrolled in a US clinical protocol evaluating disease progression by magnetic resonance imaging. Peripheral blood was subjected to Ficoll-Hypaque density gradient centrifugation to isolate PBMCs, which were then cryopreserved in liquid nitrogen. cDNA was synthesized by template-switch 5'RACE using a primer with a 10-nucleotide random unique molecular identifier that tagged each TCR transcript. Each sequencing run produced over 190 million TCR-beta sequences covering 15-18 subjects. Total RNA was extracted with the RNeasy kit. The KAPA Real-time Library Amplification kit was used to amplify TCR-beta VDJ regions with primers for the TCR constant region and the 5'RACE anchor. Sample indexes and Illumina adaptors were added in a first PCR, and a second PCR then increased library yield. After purification with Ampure beads, the TCR product of roughly 650 bp was size-selected on a 2% E-gel SizeSelection system. Before pooling, library quality was checked on a Bioanalyzer, concentration was measured with Qubit, and libraries were quantified with the Kapa Library Quantification kit. Libraries were sequenced paired-end 2 x 150 bp on an Illumina HiSeq 2500. To increase sequence diversity, roughly 24-30% phiX was spiked into each library pool. As for the original processing: The UMI-based MiGEC pipeline processed quality-filtered reads and removed over 85% of raw TCR sequences during error correction. VDJ genes were aligned to IMGT germline references, and each clonotype was defined by a unique CDR3 amino acid sequence together with V-J genes. Clonal expansion, Shannon diversity, and CDR3 relatedness (CalcPairwiseDistances, ClusterSamples) were evaluated with VDJtools, and phylogenetic trees were built with CLCbio workbench. A clone was classed as expanded if it had 8 or more unique UMIs, a cutoff based on coefficient-of-variation modelling across technical triplicates. The public reads were quality trimmed at Q25 with fastp and then assembled into clones with MiXCR by TCRdb, keeping productive beta chains. Each record represents a unique CDR3 protein, reported with the most common genes and DNA among its rows. TCRdb, not the original authors, processed these V and J calls. Within this sample are tens of thousands of distinct CDR3 sequences, with 4% to 6% of them counted one time only. The top ten clones comprise around 3.4% of the sample.

The CDR3 sequence holds 12 residues, the cysteine and phenylalanine included. Only the CDR3 portion is preserved as DNA: 36 bases, with reading frame beginning at the first base. V is pared back by 3 bases and J by 11 bases, with 16 bases lying between the germline termini. The germline V gene (reference sequence) provides CDR1 DFQATT and CDR2 SNEGSKA. In this sample, this clonotype turned up many times. This clone's antigen is unknown. No qualities accompany the bases; no much larger clone lies one base away. The sample taken for sequencing was PBMCs. This sequence originates from a woman between 50 and 59 years old with multiple sclerosis. The V and J genes are TRBV20-1 and TRBJ1-1; too little of a D gene remains to name it. In nucleotides, the sequence is TGCAGTGCTAGGACCCGCGAAGTGATGGCTTTCTTT. It translates to CSARTREVMAFF.